This T cell receptor beta chain was observed in a study of cytomegalovirus exposure and HLA in healthy donors. Primers: 60 Vbeta forward and 13 Jbeta reverse. In the original processing: Later, an analysis found tens of millions of unique TCR beta chains, and 8.5 million to 12 million of these were shared. Assay: immunoSEQ multiplex PCR; the TCRdb copy retains only in-frame clones and omits some. V and J calls and clone size are given by that table; D and trimming were obtained from the DNA. The sample lists around 170,000 clones; around 82% were seen once. Study findings and constraints: Immune exposure information available was restricted to CMV serostatus. Most TCR beta V segments were productive about 87% or about 30% of the time in an earlier analysis.

As regards this clone: What it binds is not known.

The receptor comes from a woman aged 25-40 years in good health and CMV-seropositive. The specimen was PBMCs.

The CDR3 DNA follows: TGTGCCAGCAGCGTGGCCCCGGGACAGGGGACCGGGGAGCTGTTTTTT. This gives the protein CASSVAPGQGTGELFF. V is TRBV9 and J is TRBJ2-2; 10 nucleotides align to TRBD1. CDR1 is SGDLS and CDR2 is YYNGEE in the germline V gene. The CDR3 is 16 residues long. The junction had 6 bases not matched to a gene; V was cut back by 2 bases and J by 5 bases.